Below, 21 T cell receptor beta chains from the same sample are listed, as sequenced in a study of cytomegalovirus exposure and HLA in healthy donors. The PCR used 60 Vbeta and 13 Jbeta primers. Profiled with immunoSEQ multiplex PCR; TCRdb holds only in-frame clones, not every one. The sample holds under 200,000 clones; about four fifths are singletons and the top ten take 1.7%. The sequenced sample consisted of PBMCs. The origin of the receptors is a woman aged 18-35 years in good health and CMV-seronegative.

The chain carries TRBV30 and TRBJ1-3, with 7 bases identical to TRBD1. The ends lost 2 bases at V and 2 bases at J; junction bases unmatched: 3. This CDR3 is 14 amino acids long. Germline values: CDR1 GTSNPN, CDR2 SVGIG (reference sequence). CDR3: CAWSMGTAGNTIYF. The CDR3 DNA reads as TGTGCCTGGAGTATGGGGACAGCTGGAAACACCATATATTTT.

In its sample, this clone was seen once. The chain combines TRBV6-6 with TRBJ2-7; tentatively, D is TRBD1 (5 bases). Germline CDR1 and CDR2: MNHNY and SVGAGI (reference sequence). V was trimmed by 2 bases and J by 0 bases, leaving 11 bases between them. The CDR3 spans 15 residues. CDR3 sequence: CASSYMGQSSYEQYF. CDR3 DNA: TGTGCCAGCAGTTACATGGGGCAAAGCTCCTACGAGCAGTACTTC.

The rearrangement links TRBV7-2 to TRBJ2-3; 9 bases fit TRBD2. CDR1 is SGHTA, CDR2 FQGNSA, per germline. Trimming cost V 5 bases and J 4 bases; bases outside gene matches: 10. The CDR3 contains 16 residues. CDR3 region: CASSLTSGGGPDTQYF. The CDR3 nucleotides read TGTGCCAGCAGCCTGACTAGCGGCGGGGGGCCAGATACGCAGTATTTT.

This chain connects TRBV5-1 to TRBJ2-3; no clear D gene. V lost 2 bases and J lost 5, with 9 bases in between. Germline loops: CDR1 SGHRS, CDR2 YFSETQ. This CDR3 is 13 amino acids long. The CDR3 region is CASSFPYEDTQYF. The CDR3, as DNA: TGCGCCAGCAGCTTCCCCTACGAAGATACGCAGTATTTT.

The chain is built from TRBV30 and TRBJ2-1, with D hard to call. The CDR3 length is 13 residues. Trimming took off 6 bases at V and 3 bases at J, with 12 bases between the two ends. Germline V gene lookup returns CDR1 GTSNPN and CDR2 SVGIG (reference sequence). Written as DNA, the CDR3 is TGTGCCTGCCTCCTTAGCTTCTACAATGAGCAGTTCTTC. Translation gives CACLLSFYNEQFF.

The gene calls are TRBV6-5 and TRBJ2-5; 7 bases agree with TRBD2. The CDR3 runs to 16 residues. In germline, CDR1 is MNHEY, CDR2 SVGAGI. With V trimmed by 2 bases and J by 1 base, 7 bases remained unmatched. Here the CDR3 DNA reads TGTGCCAGCAGTTACGAAGCTAGCGGTTTCCAAGAGACCCAGTACTTC. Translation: CASSYEASGFQETQYF.

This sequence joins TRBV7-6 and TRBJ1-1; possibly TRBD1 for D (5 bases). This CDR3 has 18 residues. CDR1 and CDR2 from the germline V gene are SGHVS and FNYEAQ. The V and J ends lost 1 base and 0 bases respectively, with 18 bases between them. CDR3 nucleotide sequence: TGTGCCAGCAGCTTAGGTCCGGGACTTAAGGGGCTGAACACTGAAGCTTTCTTT. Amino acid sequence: CASSLGPGLKGLNTEAFF.

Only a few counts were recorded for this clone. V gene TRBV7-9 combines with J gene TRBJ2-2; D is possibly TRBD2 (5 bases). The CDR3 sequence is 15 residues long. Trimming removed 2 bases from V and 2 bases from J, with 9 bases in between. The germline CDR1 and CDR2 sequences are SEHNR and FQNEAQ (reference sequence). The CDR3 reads CASSLISGNTGELFF. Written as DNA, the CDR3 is TGTGCCAGCAGCTTAATATCGGGAAACACCGGGGAGCTGTTTTTT.

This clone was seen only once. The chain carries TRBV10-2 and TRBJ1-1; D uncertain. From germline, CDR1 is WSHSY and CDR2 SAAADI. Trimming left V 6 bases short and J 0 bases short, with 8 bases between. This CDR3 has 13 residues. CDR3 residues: CASRGPMNTEAFF. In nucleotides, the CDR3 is TGCGCCAGCAGGGGCCCTATGAACACTGAAGCTTTCTTT.

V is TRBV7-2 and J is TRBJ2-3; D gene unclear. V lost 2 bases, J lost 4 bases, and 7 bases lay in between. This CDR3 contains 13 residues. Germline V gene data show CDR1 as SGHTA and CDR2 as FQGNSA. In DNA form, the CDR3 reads TGTGCCAGCAGCTTATCTCGTCCAGATACGCAGTATTTT. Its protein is CASSLSRPDTQYF.

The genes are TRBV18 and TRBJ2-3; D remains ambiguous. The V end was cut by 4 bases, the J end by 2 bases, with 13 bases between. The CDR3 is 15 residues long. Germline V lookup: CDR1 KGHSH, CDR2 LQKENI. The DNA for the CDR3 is TGTGCCAGCTCACGAGGAGCCTCCCCCACAGATACGCAGTATTTT. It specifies CASSRGASPTDTQYF.

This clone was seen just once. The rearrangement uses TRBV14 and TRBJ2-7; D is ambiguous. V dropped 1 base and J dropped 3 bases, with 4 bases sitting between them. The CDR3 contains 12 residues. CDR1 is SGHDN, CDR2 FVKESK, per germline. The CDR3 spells CASSQGGYEQYF. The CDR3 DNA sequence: TGTGCCAGCAGCCAAGGAGGCTACGAGCAGTACTTC.

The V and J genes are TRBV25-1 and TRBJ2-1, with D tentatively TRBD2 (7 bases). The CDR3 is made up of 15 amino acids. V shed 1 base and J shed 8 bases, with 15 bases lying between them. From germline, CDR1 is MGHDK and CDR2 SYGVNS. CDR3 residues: CASSEWRGGMDEQFF. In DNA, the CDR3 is TGTGCCAGCAGTGAATGGAGGGGGGGAATGGATGAGCAGTTCTTC. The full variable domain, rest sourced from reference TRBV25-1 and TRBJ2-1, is EADIYQTPRYLVIGTGKKITLECSQTMGHDKMYWYQQDPGMELHLIHYSYGVNSTEKGDLSSESTVSRIRTEHFPLTLESARPSHTSQYLCASSEWRGGMDEQFFGPGTRLTVL.

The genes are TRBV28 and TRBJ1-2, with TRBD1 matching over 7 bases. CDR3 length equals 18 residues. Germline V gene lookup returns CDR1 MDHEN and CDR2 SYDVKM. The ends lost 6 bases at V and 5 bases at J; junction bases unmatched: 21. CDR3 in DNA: TGTGCCAGCAGCCCTACGACTTGGGGAGGACAGGCCCCTTATGGCTACACCTTC. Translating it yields CASSPTTWGGQAPYGYTF.

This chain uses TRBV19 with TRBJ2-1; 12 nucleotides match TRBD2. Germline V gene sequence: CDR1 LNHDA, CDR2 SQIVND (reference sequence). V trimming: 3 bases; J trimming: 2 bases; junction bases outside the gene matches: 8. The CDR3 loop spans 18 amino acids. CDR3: CASSIGLAGPPTYNEQFF. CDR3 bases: TGTGCCAGTAGTATCGGACTAGCGGGACCACCGACCTACAATGAGCAGTTCTTC. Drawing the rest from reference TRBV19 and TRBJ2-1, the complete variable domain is DGGITQSPKYLFRKEGQNVTLSCEQNLNHDAMYWYRQDPGQGLRLIYYSQIVNDFQKGDIAEGYSVSREKKESFPLTVTSAQKNPTAFYLCASSIGLAGPPTYNEQFFGPGTRLTVL.

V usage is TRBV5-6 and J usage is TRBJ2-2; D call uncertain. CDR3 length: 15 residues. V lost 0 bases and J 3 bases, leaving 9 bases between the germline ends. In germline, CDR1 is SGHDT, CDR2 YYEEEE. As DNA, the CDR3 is TGTGCCAGCAGCTTGGGGGCTTCGGACACCGGGGAGCTGTTTTTT. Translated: CASSLGASDTGELFF. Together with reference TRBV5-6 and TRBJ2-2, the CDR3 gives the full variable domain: DAGVTQSPTHLIKTRGQQVTLRCSPKSGHDTVSWYQQALGQGPQFIFQYYEEEERQRGNFPDRFSGHQFPNYSSELNVNALLLGDSALYLCASSLGASDTGELFFGEGSRLTVL.

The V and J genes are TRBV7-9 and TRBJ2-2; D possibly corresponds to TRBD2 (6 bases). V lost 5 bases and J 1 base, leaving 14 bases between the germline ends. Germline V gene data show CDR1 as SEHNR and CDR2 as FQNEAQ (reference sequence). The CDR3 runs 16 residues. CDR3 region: CASSPGRSGNTGELFF. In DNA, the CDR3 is TGTGCCAGCAGCCCCGGCCGTAGCGGGAACACCGGGGAGCTGTTTTTT.

CDR3 nucleotide sequence: TGTGCCAGCAGCAAAAACAGGGGGCCGAACAATCAGCCCCAGCATTTT. It encodes CASSKNRGPNNQPQHF. The chain couples TRBV11-2 to TRBJ1-5; 9 bases are a match to TRBD1. The CDR3 consists of 16 residues. The V segment lost 5 bases and the J segment 3 bases; nucleotides outside the gene matches: 8. Per germline, CDR1 SGHAT and CDR2 FQNNGV.

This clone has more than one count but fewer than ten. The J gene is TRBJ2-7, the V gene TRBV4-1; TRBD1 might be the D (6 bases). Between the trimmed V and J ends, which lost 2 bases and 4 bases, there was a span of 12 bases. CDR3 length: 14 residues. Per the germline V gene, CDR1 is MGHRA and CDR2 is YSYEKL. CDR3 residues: CASSQQWDTYEQYF. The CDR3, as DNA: TGCGCCAGCAGCCAACAATGGGACACTTACGAGCAGTACTTC.

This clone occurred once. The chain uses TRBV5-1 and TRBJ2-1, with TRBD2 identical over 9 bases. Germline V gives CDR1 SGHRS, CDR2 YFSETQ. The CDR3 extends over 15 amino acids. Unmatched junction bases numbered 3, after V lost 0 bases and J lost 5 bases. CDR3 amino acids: CASSLGLAENNEQFF. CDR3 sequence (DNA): TGCGCCAGCAGCTTGGGACTAGCGGAAAACAATGAGCAGTTCTTC. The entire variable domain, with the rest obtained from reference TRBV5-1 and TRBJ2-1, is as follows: KAGVTQTPRYLIKTRGQQVTLSCSPISGHRSVSWYQQTPGQGLQFLFEYFSETQRNKGNFPGRFSGRQFSNSRSEMNVSTLELGDSALYLCASSLGLAENNEQFFGPGTRLTVL.

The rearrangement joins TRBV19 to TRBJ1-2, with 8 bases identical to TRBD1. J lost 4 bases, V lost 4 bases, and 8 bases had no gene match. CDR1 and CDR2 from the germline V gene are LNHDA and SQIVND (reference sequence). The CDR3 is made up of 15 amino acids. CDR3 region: CASSSLGQELYGYTF. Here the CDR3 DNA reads TGTGCCAGTAGTAGCCTGGGACAGGAGCTCTATGGCTACACCTTC. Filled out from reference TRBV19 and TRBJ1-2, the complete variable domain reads DGGITQSPKYLFRKEGQNVTLSCEQNLNHDAMYWYRQDPGQGLRLIYYSQIVNDFQKGDIAEGYSVSREKKESFPLTVTSAQKNPTAFYLCASSSLGQELYGYTFGSGTRLTVV.